The rows below give T cell receptor beta chains drawn from one sample of a study of T-cell memory formation after mild COVID-19. From the 5' RACE reads, TCRdb called clonotypes with MiXCR, one entry per CDR3 protein. The profile shows 150,000 to 200,000 distinct CDR3 sequences, roughly a third of them singletons. The sequenced sample consisted of PBMCs or a T cell subset sorted from them (not recorded which). The receptors were sampled from an adult woman who had mild COVID-19 (a few samples of this study predate the infection). Cell type and time point are not known. Both conserved end residues are trimmed from each CDR3. D genes are given only for firm matches.

TRBV5-1	.	TRBJ2-3	ASSFSRSTDTQY
TRBV7-9	.	TRBJ2-1	ASSLAGLSNEQF
TRBV9	.	TRBJ2-7	ASSVDADPSYEQY
TRBV7-9	TRBD1	TRBJ2-3	ASSFYRGETDTQY
TRBV12-3/TRBV12-4	.	TRBJ2-7	ASSTQRALYEQY
TRBV20-1	.	TRBJ2-1	SARGSGDNEQF
TRBV11-2	.	TRBJ2-1	ASSRWRGDNEQF
TRBV12-3/TRBV12-4	.	TRBJ2-1	ASTSYGEVF
TRBV29-1	.	TRBJ1-1	SADQGTEAF
TRBV12-3/TRBV12-4	.	TRBJ2-7	ASSAGVSYEQY
TRBV28	.	TRBJ2-7	ASSFYILEQY
TRBV12-3/TRBV12-4	TRBD1	TRBJ2-5	ASRNTGVETQY
TRBV12-3/TRBV12-4	.	TRBJ2-2	ASREEIRGTGELF
TRBV27	.	TRBJ2-6	ASSREPLSGANVLT
TRBV5-1	TRBD1	TRBJ2-3	ASNQYGTGMPDTQY
TRBV25-1	.	TRBJ2-3	ASSERGEASTDTQY
TRBV30	.	TRBJ1-1	AWSIDTLNTEAF
TRBV9	TRBD1	TRBJ1-2	ASSVGGQGNYGYT
TRBV7-2	TRBD2	TRBJ2-3	ASSSRVLAGAKDTQY
TRBV3-1	.	TRBJ1-4	ASSQSPGAEKLF
TRBV6-2/TRBV6-3	TRBD1	TRBJ2-2	ASSSDRPYTGELF
TRBV5-1	.	TRBJ2-7	ASSLDWRTDYEQY
TRBV5-1	.	TRBJ2-7	ASSEAGVRSYEQY
TRBV5-1	.	TRBJ1-2	ASSLEQVSGYT
TRBV7-2	.	TRBJ1-1	ASSYRPGNTEAF
TRBV7-2	.	TRBJ1-6	ASRDDSNNSPLH
TRBV5-5	.	TRBJ2-1	ASSSTQGRNEQF
TRBV7-6	.	TRBJ1-2	ASSRFVEGDNGYT
TRBV5-4	TRBD2	TRBJ2-3	ASSLGGRGDTQY
TRBV7-2	.	TRBJ2-3	ASSPLGSITDTQY
TRBV15	TRBD1	TRBJ1-1	ATSRDGTGSNTEAF
TRBV12-3/TRBV12-4	TRBD2	TRBJ2-7	ASSLGGGEQY
TRBV10-3	.	TRBJ1-1	AIREQGTNTEAF
TRBV7-2	TRBD1	TRBJ2-6	ASSARQGAGANVLT
TRBV5-1	TRBD1	TRBJ2-2	ASRNRGSSTGELF
TRBV20-1	.	TRBJ1-3	SASRPYSGNTIY
TRBV5-1	.	TRBJ2-5	ASSLRGETQY
TRBV2	.	TRBJ2-7	ASSENPGLKEQY
TRBV4-1	.	TRBJ2-6	ASSQAMESGANVLT
TRBV12-3/TRBV12-4	.	TRBJ2-5	ASSRKDNLYQETQY
TRBV5-5	.	TRBJ2-3	ASRPPSGVSISTDTQY
TRBV12-3/TRBV12-4	.	TRBJ2-1	ASSYGPYNEQF
TRBV5-1	.	TRBJ1-2	ASSPRVQIESGYT
TRBV19	.	TRBJ1-5	ASANPGAPVPSQH
TRBV7-8	.	TRBJ1-2	ASRTDSYGYT
TRBV6-6	.	TRBJ2-3	ASSYGASTDTQY